Listed here are 22 T cell receptor beta chains from one sample, sequenced in a study of shared clonotypes between healthy human individuals. The repertoire was sequenced with immunoSEQ multiplex PCR; TCRdb's copy has only in-frame clones and lacks some. The repertoire holds over a million clones, approximately 76% seen once, with roughly 1.4% in the top ten. Material for sequencing was memory CD4+ T cells sorted from blood. The subset denotes: CD45RA-negative fraction. The receptors come from a man between 18 and 29 years old in good health.

The chain employs TRBV28 and TRBJ2-3; D unresolved. There are 16 residues in the CDR3. V lost 5 bases to trimming and J lost 5 bases, with 20 bases between them. Germline V gene data show CDR1 as MDHEN and CDR2 as SYDVKM. CDR3 amino acids: CASSPRVATLRDTQYF. The DNA for the CDR3 is TGTGCCAGCAGTCCCCGGGTAGCTACTCTTAGAGATACGCAGTATTTT.

This chain links TRBV7-2 with TRBJ2-3; possible D gene TRBD1, 5 bases. Per the germline V gene, CDR1 is SGHTA and CDR2 is FQGNSA. This CDR3 has 16 amino acids. Trimming cost V 3 bases and J 4 bases, with 17 bases left between them. The CDR3 sequence: CASSLNPGSPADTQYF. In nucleotides, the CDR3 is TGTGCCAGCAGCTTGAACCCAGGGTCCCCGGCAGATACGCAGTATTTT.

This chain links TRBV7-2 with TRBJ1-2, with TRBD1 identical over 9 bases. J lost 2 bases, V lost 0 bases, and 4 bases had no gene match. Germline V lookup: CDR1 SGHTA, CDR2 FQGNSA. This CDR3 region has 16 residues. CDR3 residues: CASSLAQGATNYGYTF. The CDR3 DNA follows: TGTGCCAGCAGCTTAGCACAGGGGGCAACGAACTATGGCTACACCTTC.

The chain links TRBV28 to TRBJ1-6; a possible D gene is TRBD1 (5 bases). This CDR3 contains 16 residues. CDR1 and CDR2 (germline): MDHEN, SYDVKM. V was trimmed by 2 bases and J by 6 bases, leaving 14 bases between them. CDR3 sequence reads: CASSLGTGDGNSPLHF. The CDR3 DNA follows: TGTGCCAGCAGTTTAGGCACGGGGGACGGTAATTCACCCCTCCACTTT.

V and J are TRBV5-1 and TRBJ1-3; D ambiguous. The V gene lost 4 bases and the J gene lost 0 bases, with 11 bases spanning the gap. In germline, CDR1 is SGHRS, CDR2 YFSETQ. This CDR3 is 15 amino acids long. The CDR3 DNA reads as TGCGCCAGCAGCCCCCCGATGGGCTCTGGAAACACCATATATTTT. Protein: CASSPPMGSGNTIYF.

The rearrangement uses TRBV5-1 and TRBJ2-3, with 14 bases matching TRBD2. With V trimmed by 5 bases and J by 6 bases, 5 bases remained unmatched. The CDR3 is made up of 15 amino acids. CDR1 and CDR2 from the germline V gene are SGHRS and YFSETQ. The CDR3 DNA sequence: TGCGCCAGCAGGGGGACTAGCGGGGGCATGGATACGCAGTATTTT. It is translated as CASRGTSGGMDTQYF.

DNA of the CDR3: TGTGCCAGCTCACCGAGTGGCCCGCAGGGAGGGTATAATTCACCCCTCCACTTT. Amino acids: CASSPSGPQGGYNSPLHF. The chain uses TRBV18 and TRBJ1-6; the D gene is possibly TRBD1 (5 bases). CDR3 length equals 18 residues. In germline, CDR1 is KGHSH, CDR2 LQKENI. Trimming stripped 3 bases from V and 4 bases from J, with 19 bases between.

The chain carries TRBV7-2 and TRBJ1-2, with D perhaps TRBD1 (5 bases). V gave up 7 bases and J gave up 5 bases, with 14 bases separating them. CDR3 size: 13 residues. CDR1 is SGHTA, CDR2 FQGNSA, per germline. CDR3 sequence (DNA): TGTGCCAGCACAACCCCAGGGCCTTATGGCTACACCTTC. This sequence encodes CASTTPGPYGYTF.

V usage is TRBV19 and J usage is TRBJ1-2; 9 bases agree with TRBD1. Germline V gene lookup returns CDR1 LNHDA and CDR2 SQIVND (reference sequence). The CDR3 extends over 15 amino acids. The junction had 6 bases not matched to a gene; V was cut back by 3 bases and J by 4 bases. In nucleotides, the CDR3 is TGTGCCAGTAGTATCCAACCGGGACAGGGCTATGGCTACACCTTC. Amino acid sequence: CASSIQPGQGYGYTF.

This clone came up once. The chain couples TRBV4-2 to TRBJ1-5; D unresolved. Germline V gene sequence: CDR1 LGHNA, CDR2 YNFKEQ. CDR3 length equals 13 residues. The V end lost 0 bases, the J end lost 11 bases, and 11 bases lay between the germline ends. The CDR3 loop is CASSQEEGRAQHF. The CDR3 DNA is TGTGCCAGCAGCCAAGAAGAAGGGAGGGCCCAGCATTTT.

This clone appeared a few times. The chain is built from TRBV19 and TRBJ1-5, with D perhaps matching TRBD1 (6 bases). V shed 9 bases and J shed 3 bases, with 9 bases lying between them. Germline V gives CDR1 LNHDA, CDR2 SQIVND (reference sequence). This CDR3 has 12 amino acids. The CDR3 loop is CASGQFNQPQHF. The DNA for the CDR3 is TGTGCCAGCGGACAGTTCAATCAGCCCCAGCATTTT.

This chain uses TRBV10-1 with TRBJ2-2, with 9 nucleotides matching TRBD1. Germline lookup yields CDR1 WNHNN and CDR2 SYGVQD (reference sequence). The CDR3 is made up of 13 amino acids. Unmatched junction bases numbered 2, after V lost 6 bases and J lost 6 bases. The CDR3 DNA follows: TGCGCCAGCAGGGGACAGGGCCCCGGGGAGCTGTTTTTT. Protein sequence: CASRGQGPGELFF.

The CDR3 DNA reads as TGTGCCACCAGCCCCCGGGACATCGTGGGCCACGAGCAGTACTTC. Translation: CATSPRDIVGHEQYF. The chain recombines TRBV15 with TRBJ2-7; weak D call: TRBD1 (6 bases). CDR1 is LNHNV and CDR2 is YYDKDF in the germline V gene (reference sequence). The CDR3 is 15 amino acids. Trimming took 5 bases from V and 5 from J, leaving 19 bases between them.

Note on this clone: At one boundary the junction diverges from the germline segment, which might be a read error. This chain joins TRBV5-8 and TRBJ2-3; no definite D call. CDR3 length equals 13 residues. CDR1 is SGHTS and CDR2 is YDEGEE in the germline V gene. In nucleotides, the CDR3 is TGTGCCGGCAGCTTGGATGGCACAGATACGCAGTATTTT. Protein: CAGSLDGTDTQYF.

This clone was detected only once. The V and J genes are TRBV5-4 and TRBJ1-1; the match to TRBD1 covers 8 bases. Looked up from germline, CDR1 is SGHNT and CDR2 is YYREEE (reference sequence). Trimming removed 1 base from V and 1 base from J; junction bases left unmatched: 6. This CDR3 is 16 amino acids long. The CDR3 sequence: CASSLPGTGANTEAFF. As DNA, the CDR3 is TGTGCCAGCAGCTTGCCCGGGACAGGCGCGAACACTGAAGCTTTCTTT.

This clone has just one count. The rearrangement joins TRBV6-5 to TRBJ2-3; no definite D call. The CDR3 length is 12 residues. Between the trimmed V and J ends, which lost 6 bases and 6 bases, there was a span of 10 bases. Germline CDR1 is MNHEY and CDR2 is SVGAGI. The DNA for the CDR3 is TGTGCCAGCAGAGGGCCGCAGGATACGCAGTATTTT. It translates to CASRGPQDTQYF.

Comments on this clone: A much larger clone lies a single base off, so this may be a read error. The same CDR3 can be traced to other DNA sequences in this sample. The genes are TRBV10-3 and TRBJ2-5; D ambiguous. The DNA end is more similar to TRBJ2-7, so the J call may be wrong. CDR3 size: 12 residues. The germline CDR1 and CDR2 sequences are ENHRY and SYGVKD. The DNA of the CDR3 is TGTGCCATCAGTGAGTCTAGCTACGAGCAGTACTTC. Protein sequence: CAISESSYEQYF.

This chain uses TRBV18 with TRBJ2-3, with D possibly TRBD2 on 5 matching bases. The CDR3 sequence is 15 residues long. Germline-derived CDR1 and CDR2 are KGHSH and LQKENI. V gave up 3 bases and J gave up 2 bases, with 12 bases separating them. The CDR3 DNA reads TGTGCCAGCTCACCCGGCACGGGAAACACAGATACGCAGTATTTT. Amino acid sequence: CASSPGTGNTDTQYF.

The chain is built from TRBV4-2 and TRBJ1-2; tentatively, D is TRBD1 (6 bases). Trimming took off 0 bases at V and 7 bases at J, with 24 bases between the two ends. CDR3 length equals 18 residues. Germline V gives CDR1 LGHNA, CDR2 YNFKEQ. The CDR3 DNA reads as TGTGCCAGCAGCCAAGATGGGCTCTCTAAGGGGGGACGCTCTGGCTACACCTTC. Translating it yields CASSQDGLSKGGRSGYTF.

On this clone itself: Additional DNA sequences in this sample encode the identical CDR3. The V gene is TRBV5-1, the J gene TRBJ2-3; no firm D call. The CDR3 is 12 amino acids. Trimming removed 2 bases at V and 0 bases at J, with 1 base between. Germline lookup yields CDR1 SGHRS and CDR2 YFSETQ. CDR3 in amino acids: CASSFSTDTQYF. The DNA of the CDR3 is TGCGCCAGCAGCTTCAGCACAGATACGCAGTATTTT.

V usage is TRBV10-3 and J usage is TRBJ2-3; D perhaps matches TRBD2 (5 bases). Germline CDR1 ENHRY, CDR2 SYGVKD. The CDR3 totals 14 residues. Trimming stripped 6 bases from V and 2 bases from J, with 12 bases between. CDR3 coding DNA: TGTGCCATCAGACCGACTATGGACACAGATACGCAGTATTTT. Its translation is CAIRPTMDTDTQYF.

The rearrangement uses TRBV6-1 and TRBJ1-2; 9 nucleotides agree with TRBD1. Germline values: CDR1 MNHNS, CDR2 SASEGT. After removal of 2 bases from V and 8 bases from J, the junction contained 12 bases not matched to a gene. This CDR3 contains 16 residues. Here the CDR3 DNA reads TGTGCCAGCAGTGAACCGGGACAGGGATCGACGGGAGGCTACACCTTC. Protein sequence: CASSEPGQGSTGGYTF.